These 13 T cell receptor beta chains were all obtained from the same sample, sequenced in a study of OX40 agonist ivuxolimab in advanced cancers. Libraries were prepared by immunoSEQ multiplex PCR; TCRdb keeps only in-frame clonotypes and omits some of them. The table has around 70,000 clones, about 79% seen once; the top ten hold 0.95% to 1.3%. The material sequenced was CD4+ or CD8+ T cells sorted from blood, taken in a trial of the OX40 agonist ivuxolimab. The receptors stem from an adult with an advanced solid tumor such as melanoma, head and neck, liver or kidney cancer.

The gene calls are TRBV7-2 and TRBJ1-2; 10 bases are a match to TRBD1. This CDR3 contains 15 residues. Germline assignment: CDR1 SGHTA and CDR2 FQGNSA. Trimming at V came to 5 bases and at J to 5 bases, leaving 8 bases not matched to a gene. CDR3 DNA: TGTGCCAGCAGCCCGTTACCGGGACAGGGGTATGGCTACACCTTC. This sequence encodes CASSPLPGQGYGYTF.

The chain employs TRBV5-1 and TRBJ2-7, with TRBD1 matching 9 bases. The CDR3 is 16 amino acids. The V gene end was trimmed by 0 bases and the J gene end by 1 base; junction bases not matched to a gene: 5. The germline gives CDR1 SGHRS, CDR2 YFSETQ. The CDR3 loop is CASSLAFGTGSYEQYF. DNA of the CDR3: TGCGCCAGCAGCTTGGCCTTTGGGACAGGGTCCTACGAGCAGTACTTC.

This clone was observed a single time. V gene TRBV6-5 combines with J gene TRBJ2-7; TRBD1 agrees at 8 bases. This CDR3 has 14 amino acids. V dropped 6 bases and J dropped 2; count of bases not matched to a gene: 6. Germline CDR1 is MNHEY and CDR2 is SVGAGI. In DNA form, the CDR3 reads TGTGCCAGCAGCCTGACAGGGGACCCCTACGAGCAGTACTTC. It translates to CASSLTGDPYEQYF.

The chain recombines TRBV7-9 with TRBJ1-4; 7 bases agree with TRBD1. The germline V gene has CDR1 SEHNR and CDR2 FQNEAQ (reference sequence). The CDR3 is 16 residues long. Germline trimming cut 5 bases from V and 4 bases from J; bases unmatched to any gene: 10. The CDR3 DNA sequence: TGTGCCAGCAGCCGGAGACGGGACAGCCTTAATGAAAAACTGTTTTTT. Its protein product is CASSRRRDSLNEKLFF. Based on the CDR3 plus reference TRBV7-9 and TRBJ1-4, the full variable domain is DTGVSQNPRHKITKRGQNVTFRCDPISEHNRLYWYRQTLGQGPEFLTYFQNEAQLEKSRLLSDRFSAERPKGSFSTLEIQRTEQGDSAMYLCASSRRRDSLNEKLFFGSGTQLSVL.

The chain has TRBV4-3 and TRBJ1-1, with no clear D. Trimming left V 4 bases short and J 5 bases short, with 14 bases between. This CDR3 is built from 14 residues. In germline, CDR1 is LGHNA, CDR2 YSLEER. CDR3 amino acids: CASSRVLVGTEAFF. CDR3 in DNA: TGCGCCAGCAGCCGCGTACTCGTAGGTACTGAAGCTTTCTTT.

The CDR3 coding sequence is TGCGCCAGCAGCCTAAAGTCTCGGGACAGGGGGACCTTTACAGGGTCACCCCTCCACTTT. Encoded protein: CASSLKSRDRGTFTGSPLHF. The chain combines TRBV4-1 with TRBJ1-6, with 11 bases matching TRBD1. CDR1 and CDR2 (germline): MGHRA, YSYEKL. The J segment lost 10 bases and the V segment lost 4 bases, leaving 21 bases of the junction unmatched. The CDR3 runs to 20 residues.

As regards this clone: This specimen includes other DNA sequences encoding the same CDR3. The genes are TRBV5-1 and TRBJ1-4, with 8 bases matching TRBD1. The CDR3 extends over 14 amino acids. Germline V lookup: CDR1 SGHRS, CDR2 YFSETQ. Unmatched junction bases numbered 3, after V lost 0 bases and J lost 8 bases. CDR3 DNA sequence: TGCGCCAGCAGCTTGGGGACAGGGTCCGAAAAACTGTTTTTT. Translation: CASSLGTGSEKLFF.

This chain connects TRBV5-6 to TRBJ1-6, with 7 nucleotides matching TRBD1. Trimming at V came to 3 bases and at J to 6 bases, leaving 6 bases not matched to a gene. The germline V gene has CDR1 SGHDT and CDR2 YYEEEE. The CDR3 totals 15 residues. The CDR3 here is CASSSRTGLNSPLHF. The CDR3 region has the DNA TGTGCCAGCAGCTCACGGACAGGCCTTAATTCACCCCTCCACTTT.

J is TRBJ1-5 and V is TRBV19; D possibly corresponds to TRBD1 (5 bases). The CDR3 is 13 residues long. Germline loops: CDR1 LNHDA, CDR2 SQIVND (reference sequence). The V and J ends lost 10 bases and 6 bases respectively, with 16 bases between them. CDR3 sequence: CATTRGTSQPQHF. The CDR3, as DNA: TGTGCCACGACTAGAGGGACTAGTCAGCCCCAGCATTTT.

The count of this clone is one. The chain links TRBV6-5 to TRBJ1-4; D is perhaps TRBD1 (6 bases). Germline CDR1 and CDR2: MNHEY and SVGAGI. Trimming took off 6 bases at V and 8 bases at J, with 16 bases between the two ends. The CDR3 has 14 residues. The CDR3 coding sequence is TGTGCCAGCAGGCCCCGGGGGCCTCAGGAAAAACTGTTTTTT. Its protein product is CASRPRGPQEKLFF.

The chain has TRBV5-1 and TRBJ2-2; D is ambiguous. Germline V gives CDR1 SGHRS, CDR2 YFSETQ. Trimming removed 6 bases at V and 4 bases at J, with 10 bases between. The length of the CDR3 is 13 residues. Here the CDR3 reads CASISTVTGELFF. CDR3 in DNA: TGCGCCAGCATTAGTACAGTCACCGGGGAGCTGTTTTTT.

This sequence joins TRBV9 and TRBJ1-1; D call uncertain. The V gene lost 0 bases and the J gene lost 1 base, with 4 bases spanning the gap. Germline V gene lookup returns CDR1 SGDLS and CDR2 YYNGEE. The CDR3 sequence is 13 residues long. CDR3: CASSVAGNTEAFF. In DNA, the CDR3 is TGTGCCAGCAGCGTAGCGGGGAACACTGAAGCTTTCTTT.

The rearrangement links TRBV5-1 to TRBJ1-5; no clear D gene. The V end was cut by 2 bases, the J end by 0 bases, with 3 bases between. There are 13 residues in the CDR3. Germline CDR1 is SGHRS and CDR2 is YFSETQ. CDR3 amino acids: CASSFDSNQPQHF. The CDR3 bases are TGCGCCAGCAGCTTTGATAGCAATCAGCCCCAGCATTTT.